Shown below are 28 T cell receptor beta chains from a single sample sequenced in a study of blood T cell repertoires in COVID-19. Data came from immunoSEQ multiplex PCR; TCRdb stores just in-frame clones and leaves some out. The data contain a few hundred thousand clones, 70% to 90% of them singletons. Sequenced: peripheral blood. These receptors all stem from a man in his late teens or twenties with COVID-19, enrolled during active disease.

V and J are TRBV7-8 and TRBJ1-4; tentatively, D is TRBD1 (6 bases). The V and J ends lost 5 bases and 7 bases respectively, with 17 bases between them. Germline CDR1 reads SGHVS; CDR2 reads FQNEAQ. This CDR3 is 15 amino acids long. CDR3 sequence: CASSLDRTAIEKLFF. In DNA form, the CDR3 reads TGTGCCAGCAGCCTTGATAGGACAGCGATTGAAAAACTGTTTTTT.

The chain is built from TRBV2 and TRBJ1-1; tentative D call: TRBD1 (5 bases). The CDR3 is 13 amino acids. With 3 bases removed from V and 7 bases from J, the gap between germline ends came to 12 bases. Germline V gene data show CDR1 as SNHLY and CDR2 as FYNNEI. CDR3 sequence reads: CASSDQGYNEAFF. DNA for the CDR3: TGTGCCAGCAGTGATCAGGGTTACAATGAAGCTTTCTTT.

The chain has TRBV11-2 and TRBJ1-1; perhaps TRBD1 as D (5 bases). The CDR3 is 15 amino acids. V lost 5 bases and J 5 bases, leaving 18 bases between the germline ends. Germline V gives CDR1 SGHAT, CDR2 FQNNGV. The CDR3: CASSPSLGGITEAFF. The CDR3 nucleotides are TGTGCCAGCAGCCCCTCGCTTGGGGGGATAACTGAAGCTTTCTTT.

This clone appeared once. This sequence joins TRBV18 and TRBJ1-2, with D perhaps TRBD1 (5 bases). Deletions cut 2 bases from V and 4 bases from J, with 11 bases between. The germline V gene has CDR1 KGHSH and CDR2 LQKENI. This CDR3 is 14 amino acids long. CDR3 coding DNA: TGTGCCAGCTCACCAGAGACAGACTCCTATGGCTACACCTTC. This codes for CASSPETDSYGYTF.

This rearrangement joins TRBV5-1 to TRBJ2-1; 8 bases are a match to TRBD2. The CDR3 covers 15 residues. The junction had 8 bases not matched to a gene; V was cut back by 5 bases and J by 4 bases. Looked up from germline, CDR1 is SGHRS and CDR2 is YFSETQ. CDR3 DNA sequence: TGCGCCAGCAGGTCCGGGACTAGTAATTACAATGAGCAGTTCTTC. Its protein is CASRSGTSNYNEQFF.

The chain employs TRBV12-3 or TRBV12-4 and TRBJ2-3; D not resolved. Trimming removed 5 bases from V and 0 bases from J, with 6 bases in between. This CDR3 region has 13 residues. CDR3 nucleotides: TGTGCCAGCAGTCTAACTAGCACAGATACGCAGTATTTT. It is translated as CASSLTSTDTQYF.

This chain connects TRBV30 to TRBJ2-5, with 9 bases aligning to TRBD2. The CDR3 is 13 amino acids. Germline-derived CDR1 and CDR2 are GTSNPN and SVGIG (reference sequence). The junction had 10 bases not matched to a gene; V was cut back by 2 bases and J by 12 bases. In DNA form, the CDR3 reads TGTGCCTGGAGTATTAGCGGGAGTCGTTCGGAGTACTTC. This codes for CAWSISGSRSEYF.

The chain carries TRBV6-5 and TRBJ1-3; 8 bases match TRBD1. J gave up 3 bases and V 5 bases, and 3 bases lay outside the gene matches. CDR1 MNHEY and CDR2 SVGAGI come from the germline V gene. The CDR3 extends over 14 amino acids. CDR3: CASSPDRVGNTIYF. DNA for the CDR3: TGTGCCAGCAGTCCGGACAGGGTTGGAAACACCATATATTTT.

The chain combines TRBV5-4 with TRBJ2-3, with 9 bases lining up with TRBD1. From germline, CDR1 is SGHNT and CDR2 YYREEE (reference sequence). The CDR3 covers 16 residues. After removal of 0 bases from V and 2 bases from J, the junction contained 4 bases not matched to a gene. For the CDR3, the DNA is TGTGCCAGCAGCTTGGCGGGACAGGGCGTCACAGATACGCAGTATTTT. It specifies CASSLAGQGVTDTQYF.

V usage is TRBV12-3 or TRBV12-4 and J usage is TRBJ1-1; TRBD1 is a possible D gene (5 bases). This CDR3 is 13 amino acids long. V was clipped by 2 bases and J by 6 bases, with 10 bases between them. For the CDR3, the DNA is TGTGCCAGCAGTTTAAAAGCACAGGCTGAAGCTTTCTTT. It yields the protein CASSLKAQAEAFF.

This chain joins TRBV3-1 (or the pseudogene TRBV3-2) and TRBJ2-7; 9 bases agree with TRBD2. The CDR3 consists of 15 residues. Unmatched junction bases numbered 7, after V lost 3 bases and J lost 4 bases. Germline-derived CDR1 and CDR2 are LGHDT and YNNKEL (reference sequence). CDR3 nucleotides: TGTGCCAGCAGCCATAGCGGGAGAGGTTCTTACGAGCAGTACTTC. Encoded protein: CASSHSGRGSYEQYF.

This clone is a singleton in its sample. J is TRBJ2-7 and V is TRBV29-1, with TRBD2 matching 10 bases. V lost 4 bases and J lost 11; bases outside the gene matches: 14. Germline-derived CDR1 and CDR2 are SQVTM and ANQGSEA. This CDR3 has 14 amino acids. The CDR3 reads CSVGARLAGEVEYF. DNA of the CDR3: TGCAGCGTTGGAGCAAGGCTAGCGGGAGAAGTAGAGTACTTC.

This clone was detected only a few times. J is TRBJ2-1 and V is TRBV2; 10 bases agree with TRBD2. The germline V gene encodes CDR1 SNHLY and CDR2 FYNNEI. V shed 7 bases, J shed 3 bases, and the junction held 6 bases outside the gene matches. The CDR3 length is 15 residues. In DNA, the CDR3 is TGTGCCAGCACCTTAACTAGCGGGGTCTACAATGAGCAGTTCTTC. As protein: CASTLTSGVYNEQFF.

V is TRBV2 and J is TRBJ1-5, with a tentative D call TRBD1 (5 bases). V was trimmed by 2 bases and J by 0 bases, leaving 8 bases between them. The CDR3 runs 15 residues. Germline CDR1 reads SNHLY; CDR2 reads FYNNEI. This chain's CDR3 is CASSEPGNSNQPQHF. Here the CDR3 DNA reads TGTGCCAGCAGTGAACCAGGGAATAGCAATCAGCCCCAGCATTTT. Variable domain in full (rest from reference TRBV2 and TRBJ1-5): EPEVTQTPSHQVTQMGQEVILRCVPISNHLYFYWYRQILGQKVEFLVSFYNNEISEKSEIFDDQFSVERPDGSNFTLKIRSTKLEDSAMYFCASSEPGNSNQPQHFGDGTRLSIL.

The V call is TRBV5-1, the J call TRBJ1-1; D gene uncertain. The ends were cut back, 0 bases at V and 7 bases at J, with 10 bases in the middle. The length of the CDR3 is 13 residues. Germline loops: CDR1 SGHRS, CDR2 YFSETQ. The CDR3 nucleotides are TGCGCCAGCAGCTTGGGCCAGGCGTTTGAAGCTTTCTTT. Translated: CASSLGQAFEAFF. The full variable domain, its missing parts supplied by reference TRBV5-1 and TRBJ1-1, is KAGVTQTPRYLIKTRGQQVTLSCSPISGHRSVSWYQQTPGQGLQFLFEYFSETQRNKGNFPGRFSGRQFSNSRSEMNVSTLELGDSALYLCASSLGQAFEAFFGQGTRLTVV.

The table lists this clone with a count of one. The CDR3 here is CASNTGVRNQPQHF. For the CDR3, the DNA is TGTGCCAGCAACACAGGGGTCCGCAATCAGCCCCAGCATTTT. The chain uses TRBV19 and TRBJ1-5, with 7 positions matching TRBD1. The CDR3 extends over 14 amino acids. J was trimmed by 2 bases and V by 9 bases; bases with no gene match: 7. CDR1 and CDR2 (germline): LNHDA, SQIVND (reference sequence).

This clone occurred once. This chain connects TRBV5-4 to TRBJ2-5, with 9 bases fitting TRBD2. J lost 5 bases, V lost 4 bases, and 6 bases had no gene match. This CDR3 has 14 residues. Germline V lookup: CDR1 SGHNT, CDR2 YYREEE (reference sequence). CDR3 sequence: CASSRAGGGETQYF. Written as DNA, the CDR3 is TGTGCCAGCAGCCGAGCGGGAGGAGGGGAGACCCAGTACTTC.

The chain recombines TRBV11-3 with TRBJ2-3; possibly TRBD2 for D (6 bases). Trimming pared 5 bases from V and 0 bases from J, leaving 15 bases between. Germline CDR1 and CDR2: SGHNT and YENEEA. The CDR3 runs 16 residues. The CDR3 protein is CASSPGRFSSTDTQYF. CDR3 nucleotides: TGTGCCAGCAGCCCTGGGAGGTTCTCTAGCACAGATACGCAGTATTTT.

V gene TRBV27 combines with J gene TRBJ2-2, with D possibly being TRBD1 (5 bases). This CDR3 is 16 amino acids long. Germline values: CDR1 MNHEY, CDR2 SMNVEV (reference sequence). V lost 2 bases to trimming and J lost 4 bases, with 14 bases between them. Written as DNA, the CDR3 is TGTGCCAGCAGTTTAGGTCCACGGCAGGGCACCGGGGAGCTGTTTTTT. Translating gives CASSLGPRQGTGELFF.

The chain uses TRBV5-6 and TRBJ2-5; TRBD2 might be the D (6 bases). This CDR3 contains 15 residues. The V end was cut by 2 bases, the J end by 0 bases, with 11 bases between. Germline lookup yields CDR1 SGHDT and CDR2 YYEEEE. The CDR3 region has the DNA TGTGCCAGCAGCTTTGTTTCGGGGGACCAAGAGACCCAGTACTTC. Translated: CASSFVSGDQETQYF.

The chain has TRBV5-6 and TRBJ2-7, with D maybe TRBD2 (5 bases). CDR3 length: 14 residues. The V end lost 4 bases, the J end lost 5 bases, and 16 bases lay between the germline ends. The germline CDR1 and CDR2 sequences are SGHDT and YYEEEE. CDR3 DNA: TGTGCCAGCAGCGGCGGGCAGGTTCCCCACGAGCAGTACTTC. It yields the protein CASSGGQVPHEQYF.

The sample holds a few counts of this clone. This CDR3 is also generated by other DNA sequences in the sample. The chain employs TRBV18 and TRBJ1-5; TRBD1 might be the D (6 bases). V lost 3 bases, J lost 3 bases, and 9 bases lay in between. There are 14 residues in the CDR3. Germline CDR1 is KGHSH and CDR2 is LQKENI. Here the CDR3 DNA reads TGTGCCAGCTCACCGGGACACAACAATCAGCCCCAGCATTTT. Its translation is CASSPGHNNQPQHF. Combining the CDR3 with reference TRBV18 and TRBJ1-5 gives the whole variable domain NAGVMQNPRHLVRRRGQEARLRCSPMKGHSHVYWYRQLPEEGLKFMVYLQKENIIDESGMPKERFSAEFPKEGPSILRIQQVVRGDSAAYFCASSPGHNNQPQHFGDGTRLSIL.

DNA for the CDR3: TGTGCCAGCAGTTTGACAGGGACGAGCCCTGTGGGCTACACCTTC. Amino acids: CASSLTGTSPVGYTF. The chain joins TRBV27 to TRBJ1-2; 7 bases fit TRBD1. Per the germline V gene, CDR1 is MNHEY and CDR2 is SMNVEV (reference sequence). This CDR3 is built from 15 residues. Trimming took 3 bases from V and 8 from J; bases not matched to a gene: 12.

This clone showed up just a few times. The chain combines TRBV7-2 with TRBJ1-2; maybe TRBD1 (6 bases). The CDR3 covers 16 residues. V was shortened by 1 base and J by 4 bases, with 16 bases between the two germline ends. CDR1 is SGHTA and CDR2 is FQGNSA in the germline V gene. This CDR3 is CASSLGVLGASYGYTF. The DNA for the CDR3 is TGTGCCAGCAGCTTAGGCGTTCTGGGGGCGAGCTATGGCTACACCTTC.

The chain employs TRBV5-1 and TRBJ2-1, with 8 bases aligning to TRBD2. The CDR3 runs 16 residues. The V gene end was trimmed by 2 bases and the J gene end by 6 bases; junction bases not matched to a gene: 10. Germline CDR1 reads SGHRS; CDR2 reads YFSETQ. CDR3 sequence: CASSLGSGGFGNEQFF. DNA for the CDR3: TGCGCCAGCAGCTTAGGGTCGGGAGGGTTTGGCAATGAGCAGTTCTTC.

The gene calls are TRBV27 and TRBJ1-6; D remains unclear. There are 15 residues in the CDR3. The V gene lost 7 bases and the J gene lost 5 bases, with 15 bases spanning the gap. Germline CDR1 MNHEY, CDR2 SMNVEV (reference sequence). The DNA for the CDR3 is TGTGCCAGCAAGGGAGATACTAATAATAATTCACCCCTCCACTTT. This translates into CASKGDTNNNSPLHF.

V gene TRBV7-9 combines with J gene TRBJ2-7; 8 bases map to TRBD1. V lost 5 bases and J lost 0; bases outside the gene matches: 9. CDR3 length: 16 amino acids. The germline gives CDR1 SEHNR, CDR2 FQNEAQ (reference sequence). The CDR3 DNA is TGTGCCAGCAGCCAACAGGGGGTCCACAGCTCCTACGAGCAGTACTTC. Translation gives CASSQQGVHSSYEQYF.

The V call is TRBV27, the J call TRBJ2-1, with D perhaps TRBD1 (5 bases). This CDR3 comprises 12 residues. With 9 bases removed from V and 4 bases from J, the gap between germline ends came to 10 bases. Germline V gene lookup returns CDR1 MNHEY and CDR2 SMNVEV (reference sequence). The CDR3 region has the DNA TGTGCCAGTTGGACACTATACAATGAGCAGTTCTTC. It translates to CASWTLYNEQFF.